This passage covers 21 T cell receptor beta chains from one sample sequenced in a study of T cell responses to AZD1222 COVID-19 vaccine. The repertoire was sequenced with immunoSEQ multiplex PCR; TCRdb's copy has only in-frame clones and lacks some. The repertoire holds about 140,000 clones, more than 80% seen once, with 1.5% to 2% in the top ten. The sequencing here drew on peripheral blood, taken on day 0 of AZD1222 vaccination. The receptor set was obtained from an adult in good health.

The rearrangement links TRBV7-2 to TRBJ1-1; tentatively, D is TRBD1 (6 bases). Trimming removed 3 bases from V and 7 bases from J, with 15 bases in between. This CDR3 is 14 amino acids long. Germline CDR1 is SGHTA and CDR2 is FQGNSA. CDR3 amino acids: CASSLGGTLLEAFF. CDR3 DNA: TGTGCCAGCAGCTTGGGGGGGACACTCCTTGAAGCTTTCTTT.

The chain joins TRBV18 to TRBJ1-1; 9 positions match TRBD1. The germline V gene has CDR1 KGHSH and CDR2 LQKENI. V shed 5 bases and J 5 bases; nucleotides not matched to a gene: 6. The CDR3 has 14 residues. CDR3 coding DNA: TGTGCCAGCTCATCGGACAGGGGACGAACTGAAGCTTTCTTT. It encodes CASSSDRGRTEAFF. Variable domain in full (rest from reference TRBV18 and TRBJ1-1): NAGVMQNPRHLVRRRGQEARLRCSPMKGHSHVYWYRQLPEEGLKFMVYLQKENIIDESGMPKERFSAEFPKEGPSILRIQQVVRGDSAAYFCASSSDRGRTEAFFGQGTRLTVV.

As concerns this clone: Its ends do not fully match the called genes, so a read error is possible. V and J are TRBV20-1 and TRBJ1-1; D not certain. Germline V gene data show CDR1 as DFQATT and CDR2 as SNEGSKA (reference sequence). This CDR3 is built from 8 residues. This chain's CDR3 is CSARGVGF. In DNA, the CDR3 is TGCAGTGCTAGAGGTGTCGGATTT.

V is TRBV7-2 and J is TRBJ1-5; the D is unclear. This CDR3 contains 15 residues. The V and J ends lost 7 bases and 1 base respectively, with 14 bases between them. In germline, CDR1 is SGHTA, CDR2 FQGNSA. CDR3 region: CASKLEFGSNQPQHF. The CDR3 nucleotides are TGTGCCAGCAAACTTGAGTTTGGGAGCAATCAGCCCCAGCATTTT.

J is TRBJ1-6 and V is TRBV5-6; tentative D call: TRBD1 (5 bases). Germline CDR1 reads SGHDT; CDR2 reads YYEEEE. Trimming left V 2 bases short and J 6 bases short, with 15 bases between. The CDR3 is made up of 16 amino acids. The CDR3 here is CASSFKTGTGNSPLHF. CDR3 nucleotides: TGTGCCAGCAGCTTCAAGACCGGGACGGGTAATTCACCCCTCCACTTT.

This chain joins TRBV7-3 and TRBJ2-1; TRBD1 is a possible D gene (5 bases). Per germline, CDR1 SGHTA and CDR2 FQGTGA. With 4 bases removed from V and 2 bases from J, the gap between germline ends came to 18 bases. This CDR3 has 17 amino acids. CDR3 bases: TGTGCCAGCAGCTCCATAGGGGTCGAGCATGCCTACAATGAGCAGTTCTTC. Residues: CASSSIGVEHAYNEQFF.

The chain is built from TRBV19 and TRBJ1-1, with D possibly TRBD1 on 5 matching bases. Trimming stripped 8 bases from V and 1 base from J, with 14 bases between. The germline V gene has CDR1 LNHDA and CDR2 SQIVND (reference sequence). This CDR3 region has 14 residues. The CDR3 DNA follows: TGTGCCAGTCGACACGGGACGGGGAACACTGAAGCTTTCTTT. Residues: CASRHGTGNTEAFF.

The CDR3 loop reads CASSFGGSDTQYF. DNA for the CDR3: TGCGCCAGCAGCTTCGGGGGTTCGGATACGCAGTATTTT. The rearrangement joins TRBV5-1 to TRBJ2-3; D may be TRBD2 (6 bases). Trimming removed 2 bases from V and 6 bases from J, with 10 bases in between. The CDR3 has 13 amino acids. CDR1 and CDR2 from the germline V gene are SGHRS and YFSETQ.

The genes are TRBV5-6 and TRBJ1-5; D perhaps matches TRBD1 (5 bases). CDR1 SGHDT and CDR2 YYEEEE come from the germline V gene. Trimming removed 4 bases at V and 6 bases at J, with 20 bases between. This CDR3 has 16 residues. DNA for the CDR3: TGTGCCAGCAGCAGGCAGGGACGGCGGGGTGTTCAGCCCCAGCATTTT. Its protein product is CASSRQGRRGVQPQHF.

The gene calls are TRBV6-1 and TRBJ1-4; D may be TRBD1 (6 bases). V lost 1 base and J lost 7, with 22 bases in between. The germline CDR1 and CDR2 sequences are MNHNS and SASEGT. This CDR3 is built from 18 residues. In nucleotides, the CDR3 is TGTGCCAGCAGTGAAGGGACAGCAGCACTATACAGCGGTGAAAAACTGTTTTTT. It translates to CASSEGTAALYSGEKLFF.

The chain employs TRBV7-9 and TRBJ2-3, with 7 bases that match TRBD1. The junction had 9 bases not matched to a gene; V was cut back by 5 bases and J by 7 bases. The CDR3 sequence is 14 residues long. CDR1 is SEHNR, CDR2 FQNEAQ, per germline (reference sequence). The chain's CDR3 is CASSGTAGANTQYF. CDR3 DNA sequence: TGTGCCAGCAGCGGGACAGCCGGGGCAAATACGCAGTATTTT.

The rearrangement links TRBV9 to TRBJ1-6; D might be TRBD1 (5 bases). The CDR3 sequence is 13 residues long. V lost 0 bases and J 8 bases, leaving 6 bases between the germline ends. Germline V gives CDR1 SGDLS, CDR2 YYNGEE. The CDR3 DNA is TGTGCCAGCAGCGTAGGGGGGGATTCACCCCTCCACTTT. This gives the protein CASSVGGDSPLHF. Looking up the rest from reference TRBV9 and TRBJ1-6 gives the full variable domain: DSGVTQTPKHLITATGQRVTLRCSPRSGDLSVYWYQQSLDQGLQFLIQYYNGEERAKGNILERFSAQQFPDLHSELNLSSLELGDSALYFCASSVGGDSPLHFGNGTRLTVT.

The chain uses TRBV19 and TRBJ1-1, with 9 bases aligning to TRBD1. The germline V gene has CDR1 LNHDA and CDR2 SQIVND (reference sequence). The junction had 4 bases not matched to a gene; V was cut back by 7 bases and J by 1 base. The CDR3 sequence is 14 residues long. CDR3 protein: CASIDRGTNTEAFF. As DNA, the CDR3 is TGTGCCAGTATCGACAGGGGGACGAACACTGAAGCTTTCTTT.

V usage is TRBV5-1 and J usage is TRBJ1-2; TRBD1 is a possible D gene (5 bases). The CDR3 sequence is 15 residues long. The germline CDR1 and CDR2 sequences are SGHRS and YFSETQ. V lost 0 bases, J lost 4 bases, and 13 bases lay in between. CDR3 protein: CASSLEARGSYGYTF. CDR3 DNA sequence: TGCGCCAGCAGCTTGGAGGCGCGGGGCAGCTATGGCTACACCTTC.

This clone was counted once. This chain connects TRBV5-4 to TRBJ1-1; 7 nucleotides match TRBD1. Losses at the gene ends were 2 bases for V and 7 bases for J; bases not matched to a gene: 2. Germline CDR1 is SGHNT and CDR2 is YYREEE (reference sequence). The CDR3 spans 12 residues. The CDR3 DNA reads as TGTGCCAGCAGCTTTGGACAGGTTGAAGCTTTCTTT. Translating it yields CASSFGQVEAFF.

The rearrangement links TRBV5-1 to TRBJ1-4, with D possibly TRBD1 on 6 matching bases. Germline loops: CDR1 SGHRS, CDR2 YFSETQ. CDR3 length: 15 residues. V was pared by 3 bases and J by 10 bases, with 19 bases between. In DNA, the CDR3 is TGCGCCAGCAGCTCCCAACGCCAGGGGAGTGGAAAACTGTTTTTT. It codes for CASSSQRQGSGKLFF.

The gene calls are TRBV4-1 and TRBJ2-7; D ambiguous. V lost 0 bases and J lost 1, with 7 bases in between. This CDR3 spans 14 amino acids. CDR1 is MGHRA and CDR2 is YSYEKL in the germline V gene. The chain's CDR3 is CASSQESLSYEQYF. The CDR3 region has the DNA TGCGCCAGCAGCCAAGAGAGCCTTTCCTACGAGCAGTACTTC.

The chain recombines TRBV27 with TRBJ1-5; D perhaps matches TRBD1 (6 bases). This CDR3 spans 18 amino acids. CDR1 MNHEY and CDR2 SMNVEV come from the germline V gene (reference sequence). Trimming pared 5 bases from V and 2 bases from J, leaving 22 bases between. CDR3 region: CASSSTGMGLLGNQPQHF. The CDR3, as DNA: TGTGCCAGCAGTAGCACAGGGATGGGGCTTTTGGGCAATCAGCCCCAGCATTTT.

This chain uses TRBV7-9 with TRBJ2-7; 14 bases line up with TRBD2. The J segment lost 3 bases and the V segment lost 4 bases, leaving 5 bases of the junction unmatched. Germline CDR1 and CDR2: SEHNR and FQNEAQ (reference sequence). CDR3 length equals 16 residues. The CDR3, as DNA: TGTGCCAGCAGCTGGGGACTAGCGGGAGCCAACTACGAGCAGTACTTC. Protein product: CASSWGLAGANYEQYF.

V is TRBV30 and J is TRBJ2-4; D uncertain. The V end was cut by 2 bases, the J end by 0 bases, with 14 bases between. The V gene's germline CDR1 is GTSNPN and CDR2 SVGIG (reference sequence). The CDR3 covers 16 residues. The CDR3 region is CAWSKAVGLAKNIQYF. The CDR3 region has the DNA TGTGCCTGGAGTAAGGCGGTAGGCCTAGCCAAAAACATTCAGTACTTC. Using reference TRBV30 and TRBJ2-4 for the parts outside the CDR3, the full variable domain is SQTIHQWPATLVQPVGSPLSLECTVEGTSNPNLYWYRQAAGRGLQLLFYSVGIGQISSEVPQNLSASRPQDRQFILSSKKLLLSDSGFYLCAWSKAVGLAKNIQYFGAGTRLSVL.

J is TRBJ2-1 and V is TRBV5-1, with TRBD2 matching over 11 bases. The germline V gene encodes CDR1 SGHRS and CDR2 YFSETQ. This CDR3 contains 16 residues. Losses at the gene ends were 0 bases for V and 6 bases for J; bases not matched to a gene: 5. The CDR3 spells CASSLAISGGANEQFF. The CDR3 DNA reads TGCGCCAGCAGCTTGGCGATTAGCGGGGGGGCCAATGAGCAGTTCTTC.